What follows are 2 T cell receptor beta chains derived from one specimen sequenced in a study of cytomegalovirus exposure and HLA in healthy donors. PCR primers comprised 60 Vbeta and 13 Jbeta primers. The table came from immunoSEQ multiplex PCR; TCRdb's copy has only in-frame clones and leaves some out. The sample consists of fewer than 200,000 clones, approximately 90% of them appearing once. What was sequenced was PBMCs. The receptors come from a boy aged 2 to 9 in good health and CMV-seronegative.

The rearrangement joins TRBV4-1 to TRBJ2-7; D gene unclear. The germline V gene encodes CDR1 MGHRA and CDR2 YSYEKL. Trimming removed 0 bases at V and 7 bases at J, with 7 bases between. The CDR3 runs to 12 residues. The CDR3 DNA sequence: TGCGCCAGCAGCCAAGATCTGCAGGAGCAGTACTTC. This encodes CASSQDLQEQYF.

The chain carries TRBV15 and TRBJ1-2, with a possible D match to TRBD1 (5 bases). The CDR3 totals 15 residues. Trimming removed 3 bases from V and 10 bases from J, with 21 bases in between. Germline-derived CDR1 and CDR2 are LNHNV and YYDKDF (reference sequence). The CDR3 protein is CATSRDRGLGQFYTF. CDR3 DNA sequence: TGTGCCACCAGCAGGGACCGAGGTCTGGGGCAATTCTACACCTTC.